The 6 T cell receptor beta chains listed next were all sequenced from one sample in a study of T cells after yellow fever vaccination. From the 5' RACE reads, TCRdb called clonotypes with MiXCR, one entry per CDR3 protein. This table has roughly 300,000 distinct CDR3 sequences, around 7.3% appearing once. The input for sequencing was PBMCs, taken around 45 days after the first yellow fever vaccination. These receptors all stem from a man between 18 and 29 years old who received the YFV17D yellow fever vaccine.

The chain joins TRBV7-2 to TRBJ2-1, with no clear D. Germline CDR1 is SGHTA and CDR2 is FQGNSA. This CDR3 is built from 13 residues. Trimming took 9 bases from V and 6 from J, leaving 15 bases between them. CDR3 sequence: CARRSRFPNEQFF. CDR3 sequence (DNA): TGTGCCAGGAGGTCCAGATTTCCCAATGAGCAGTTCTTC. The whole variable domain, remainder taken from reference TRBV7-2 and TRBJ2-1, is GAGVSQSPSNKVTEKGKDVELRCDPISGHTALYWYRQSLGQGLEFLIYFQGNSAPDKSGLPSDRFSAERTGGSVSTLTIQRTQQEDSAVYLCARRSRFPNEQFFGPGTRLTVL.

V and J are TRBV18 and TRBJ2-7; 12 nucleotides align to TRBD1. V shed 2 bases and J 6 bases; nucleotides not matched to a gene: 2. This CDR3 is built from 14 residues. Per the germline V gene, CDR1 is KGHSH and CDR2 is LQKENI. DNA for the CDR3: TGTGCCAGCTCACCAAGGGGACAGGGGGCCGAGCAGTACTTC. It is translated as CASSPRGQGAEQYF.

This clonotype was counted a few times. The chain employs TRBV28 and TRBJ2-7; no clear D. Per germline, CDR1 MDHEN and CDR2 SYDVKM. Trimming pared 1 base from V and 3 bases from J, leaving 7 bases between. This CDR3 has 13 residues. The chain's CDR3 is CASSLYEVYEQYV. As DNA, the CDR3 is TGTGCCAGCAGTTTATATGAAGTCTACGAGCAGTACGTC.

The rearrangement uses TRBV12-5 and TRBJ2-1; D not resolved. CDR1 is LGHNT and CDR2 is FRNRAP in the germline V gene. The V end lost 1 base, the J end lost 7 bases, and 5 bases lay between the germline ends. CDR3 length: 12 residues. CDR3 sequence: CASGLGWNEQFF. In nucleotides, the CDR3 is TGTGCTAGTGGTTTGGGTTGGAATGAGCAGTTCTTC.

This clonotype was observed at least ten times. V is TRBV6-1 and J is TRBJ1-6, with 8 bases that match TRBD1. Germline CDR1 reads MNHNS; CDR2 reads SASEGT. V lost 6 bases to trimming and J lost 9 bases; unmatched junction nucleotides: 13. The CDR3 covers 16 residues. This CDR3 is CASRGGTQGALSPLHF. The DNA for the CDR3 is TGTGCCAGCAGGGGAGGTACCCAGGGGGCGCTTTCACCCCTCCACTTT.

V and J are TRBV27 and TRBJ2-2; D gene uncertain. This CDR3 comprises 15 residues. The germline gives CDR1 MNHEY, CDR2 SMNVEV (reference sequence). V dropped 8 bases and J dropped 1 base, with 14 bases sitting between them. The CDR3 spells CASGISGRNTGELFF. For the CDR3, the DNA is TGTGCCAGCGGGATTTCCGGACGGAACACCGGGGAGCTGTTTTTT.